These T cell receptor beta chains were read from a single sample in a study of shared clonotypes between healthy human individuals. The data were produced by immunoSEQ multiplex PCR, yet TCRdb's version contains in-frame clones alone and is incomplete. This sample has roughly 2,300,000 clones; around 92% occur once, and the top ten carry around 0.38%. Sequenced input: naive CD4+ T cells from PBMCs. The receptors come from a man younger than 35 in good health. Some clones in this sample may be carry-over from other donors' samples. CDR3s include the opening cysteine and the closing phenylalanine or tryptophan. The D gene is left open where the match is weak. Size tells how often a clone was seen (once, few, many) or the class of an expanded clone, and some rows leave it out.

j_call v_call d_call clone_size cdr3_aa cdr3_nt
TRBJ1-2 TRBV5-4 - - CASSSTGTSNYGYTF TGTGCCAGCAGCTCCACCGGGACATCGAACTATGGCTACACCTTC
TRBJ1-5 TRBV21-1 - - CASSKGGDLNQPQHF TGTGCCAGCAGCAAAGGGGGGGATTTGAATCAGCCCCAGCATTTT
TRBJ2-1 TRBV27 TRBD2 - CASSDGRANEQFF TGTGCCAGCAGTGACGGGAGGGCCAATGAGCAGTTCTTC
TRBJ1-1 TRBV28 - - CASRTRAGAENTEAFF TGTGCCAGCAGGACGAGGGCAGGGGCGGAGAACACTGAAGCTTTCTTT
TRBJ1-3 TRBV5-1 - - CASSLEASSGNTIYF TGCGCCAGCAGCTTGGAAGCCAGCTCTGGAAACACCATATATTTT
TRBJ1-2 TRBV28 - once CASSFYSYGYTF TGTGCCAGCAGTTTTTACAGCTATGGCTACACCTTC
TRBJ1-4 TRBV19 TRBD1 - CASRGDRLLEKLFF TGTGCCAGTAGGGGGGACAGATTACTCGAAAAACTGTTTTTT
TRBJ2-5 TRBV7-2 - once CASSLGAAARGETQYF TGTGCCAGCAGCTTAGGGGCGGCCGCCCGGGGGGAGACCCAGTACTTC
TRBJ2-2 TRBV5-4 - - CASGGANTGELFF TGTGCCAGCGGGGGCGCGAACACCGGGGAGCTGTTTTTT
TRBJ2-2 TRBV7-2 TRBD2 once CASSFGFGDYPGELFF TGTGCCAGCAGCTTCGGGTTCGGGGACTACCCTGGGGAGCTGTTTTTT
TRBJ1-6 TRBV10-3 - - CAISESGRGNSPLHF TGTGCCATCAGTGAGTCGGGCAGGGGTAATTCACCCCTCCACTTT
TRBJ1-2 TRBV18 TRBD1 - CASSPAGTANYGYTF TGTGCCAGCTCACCCGCCGGGACAGCAAACTATGGCTACACCTTC
TRBJ2-7 TRBV2 TRBD1 - CASSWSPGQIYEQYF TGTGCCAGCAGCTGGTCCCCGGGACAGATCTACGAGCAGTACTTC
TRBJ1-5 TRBV5-1 TRBD1 - CASSLGPTGEGQPQHF TGCGCCAGCAGCTTGGGCCCTACAGGGGAAGGGCAGCCCCAGCATTTT
TRBJ1-1 TRBV7-2 TRBD1 - CASSLGPGTGGWGTEAFF TGTGCCAGCAGCTTAGGACCGGGGACAGGGGGCTGGGGCACTGAAGCTTTCTTT
TRBJ2-1 TRBV6-1 - - CASSVSPAASYNEQFF TGTGCCAGCAGTGTGTCCCCGGCGGCCTCCTACAATGAGCAGTTCTTC
TRBJ2-1 TRBV6-6 TRBD2 - CATLPLASGYNEQFF TGTGCCACCCTGCCCCTCGCTAGCGGATACAATGAGCAGTTCTTC
TRBJ2-1 TRBV20-1 - - CSASLLGQFF TGCAGTGCTTCCCTACTAGGACAGTTCTTC
TRBJ1-5 TRBV28 TRBD1 - CASTSGQGGQPQHF TGTGCCAGCACCTCGGGACAGGGAGGACAGCCCCAGCATTTT
TRBJ2-7 TRBV6-5 TRBD1 - CASSYRDRSSYEQYF TGTGCCAGCAGTTATCGGGACAGAAGCTCCTACGAGCAGTACTTC
TRBJ2-5 TRBV25-1 - - CASSEGTLVYQETQYF TGTGCCAGCAGTGAAGGGACCCTGGTGTACCAAGAGACCCAGTACTTC
TRBJ2-3 TRBV7-9 - - CASSLFTDTQYF TGTGCCAGCAGCTTGTTCACAGATACGCAGTATTTT